Listed here are 15 T cell receptor beta chains from one sample, sequenced in a study of blood T cells in healthy people across ages. With a J-beta primer mix and a sample-barcoded 5' primer, a second PCR ran 7 to 11 cycles. Each CDR3 protein is one row after TCRdb ran MiXCR on the 5' RACE reads. The data contain about 780,000 distinct CDR3 sequences, about 46% of them seen just once; the ten biggest clones take up roughly 20%. The sequenced sample was blood. Every receptor here comes from a man older than 75 in good health.

This clonotype was found many times. This sequence joins TRBV7-2 and TRBJ2-7; TRBD2 aligns across 12 bases. This CDR3 contains 15 residues. The germline V gene encodes CDR1 SGHTA and CDR2 FQGNSA. V lost 5 bases and J lost 3; bases outside the gene matches: 5. DNA for the CDR3: TGTGCCAGCAGCCAAGGACTAGCGGGAAGCTACGAGCAGTACTTC. Its translation is CASSQGLAGSYEQYF.

The rearrangement joins TRBV3-1 to TRBJ2-1, with D perhaps assigned TRBD1 or TRBD2 (5 bases each). The assigned J gene may be wrong: the sequence end matches TRBJ2-7 better. The CDR3 loop spans 17 amino acids. Per the germline V gene, CDR1 is LGHDT and CDR2 is YNNKEL (reference sequence). The CDR3 sequence: CASSQRGSGLSYNEQYF. The CDR3 DNA sequence: TGTGCCAGCAGCCAGAGGGGCTCTGGGCTCTCCTACAATGAGCAGTACTTC.

This clonotype was observed at least ten times. The gene calls are TRBV27 and TRBJ2-1, with TRBD2 matching 7 bases. This CDR3 contains 18 residues. Germline V CDR1 and CDR2: MNHEY, SMNVEV (reference sequence). V dropped 2 bases and J dropped 0; count of bases not matched to a gene: 10. Here the CDR3 DNA reads TGTGCCAGCAGTTTACTCGCGGGAGCTCTGAGCTCCTACAATGAGCAGTTCTTC. Protein product: CASSLLAGALSSYNEQFF.

The chain recombines TRBV4-1 with TRBJ2-4, with D possibly matching TRBD1 (6 bases). The better agreement between TRBJ2-7 and the DNA end casts doubt on the J call. CDR3 length: 13 amino acids. Germline values: CDR1 MGHRA, CDR2 YSYEKL. CDR3 in DNA: TGCGCCAGCAGCCAAATACAGGGTTACGAGCAGTACTTC. This translates into CASSQIQGYEQYF.

The CDR3 sequence: CASRKLAGDSDTQYF. CDR3 bases: TGTGCCAGCAGGAAACTAGCGGGAGATTCAGATACGCAGTATTTT. V gene TRBV12-3 or TRBV12-4 combines with J gene TRBJ2-3, with 11 bases lining up with TRBD2. The CDR3 length is 15 residues. J was trimmed by 4 bases and V by 6 bases; bases with no gene match: 6.

The J gene is TRBJ2-1, the V gene TRBV12-3 or TRBV12-4; weak D call: TRBD1 (6 bases). V shed 9 bases and J shed 0 bases, with 9 bases lying between them. This CDR3 has 13 residues. CDR3 in DNA: TGTGCCAGTATGGACAGCTCCTACAATGAGCAGTTCTTC. Translating gives CASMDSSYNEQFF.

This chain joins TRBV29-1 and TRBJ1-2, with D unclear. With 3 bases removed from V and 1 base from J, the gap between germline ends came to 6 bases. The length of the CDR3 is 12 residues. In germline, CDR1 is SQVTM, CDR2 ANQGSEA. The DNA of the CDR3 is TGCAGCGTTGAGCACGGTAACTATGGCTACACCTTC. Translated, it gives CSVEHGNYGYTF.

The count of this clonotype is one. V is TRBV5-1 and J is TRBJ2-3, with 7 bases fitting TRBD2. Trimming took 6 bases from V and 0 from J; bases not matched to a gene: 13. Looked up from germline, CDR1 is SGHRS and CDR2 is YFSETQ. CDR3 length: 17 residues. In DNA form, the CDR3 reads TGCGCCAGCAACCCTCTTATCGGGGGGAAGAGCACAGATACGCAGTATTTT. Its protein is CASNPLIGGKSTDTQYF.

This clonotype was seen a handful of times. This chain uses TRBV6-5 with TRBJ1-5, with a tentative D call TRBD1 (6 bases). The germline V gene encodes CDR1 MNHEY and CDR2 SVGAGI. Trimming shortened V by 8 bases and J by 1 base, and 15 bases separated the two germline ends. CDR3 length: 15 residues. CDR3 region: CASGPQGGSNQPQHF. The CDR3 coding sequence is TGTGCCAGCGGGCCACAGGGAGGAAGCAATCAGCCCCAGCATTTT.

This clonotype was observed many times. The J gene is TRBJ2-3, the V gene TRBV6-2 or TRBV6-3, with D tentatively TRBD2 (6 bases). With 4 bases removed from V and 6 bases from J, the gap between germline ends came to 20 bases. Germline CDR1 MNHEY, CDR2 SVGEGT. CDR3 length: 16 amino acids. The CDR3 region is CASSSSTSGYVDTQYF. CDR3 coding DNA: TGTGCCAGCAGTTCTAGCACAAGCGGGTATGTGGATACGCAGTATTTT.

The CDR3 DNA reads TGTGCCAGCAGTTCCTTCCCTGGACTAGCGGGAATTGGAACCAAAAACATTCAGTACTTC. Its protein product is CASSSFPGLAGIGTKNIQYF. The chain employs TRBV12-3 or TRBV12-4 and TRBJ2-4; 12 bases align to TRBD2. The V gene end was trimmed by 4 bases and the J gene end by 2 bases; junction bases not matched to a gene: 15. The CDR3 covers 20 residues.

This clonotype was counted many times. V is TRBV29-1 and J is TRBJ1-2; no definite D call. The germline V gene has CDR1 SQVTM and CDR2 ANQGSEA. V shed 1 base and J shed 8 bases, with 11 bases lying between them. This CDR3 has 12 amino acids. The CDR3 DNA sequence: TGCAGCGTTGAAGGGGCCAATCGGGGCTACACCTTC. This gives the protein CSVEGANRGYTF.

This chain joins TRBV15 and TRBJ1-2, with D perhaps matching TRBD1 (6 bases). CDR3 size: 13 residues. Germline CDR1 is LNHNV and CDR2 is YYDKDF (reference sequence). V was clipped by 1 base and J by 7 bases, with 10 bases between them. The CDR3 loop is CATSRVGTSGYTF. The CDR3, as DNA: TGTGCCACCAGCAGAGTTGGGACATCTGGCTACACCTTC.

CDR3 bases: TGTGCCAGCAGCTTGCGAGCGGGAGGGCGGGATGAGCAGTTCTTC. Its protein product is CASSLRAGGRDEQFF. The V and J genes are TRBV7-2 and TRBJ2-1; the match to TRBD2 covers 10 bases. J lost 8 bases, V lost 3 bases, and 7 bases had no gene match. The V gene's germline CDR1 is SGHTA and CDR2 FQGNSA. The CDR3 contains 15 residues.

The CDR3 coding sequence is TGTGCCAGCAGCTTAAATAAGGGAGCTAATCAGCCCCAGCATTTT. As protein: CASSLNKGANQPQHF. This chain links TRBV7-2 with TRBJ1-5, with D unresolved. The germline V gene has CDR1 SGHTA and CDR2 FQGNSA. The ends were cut back, 2 bases at V and 4 bases at J, with 12 bases in the middle. CDR3 length: 15 residues.